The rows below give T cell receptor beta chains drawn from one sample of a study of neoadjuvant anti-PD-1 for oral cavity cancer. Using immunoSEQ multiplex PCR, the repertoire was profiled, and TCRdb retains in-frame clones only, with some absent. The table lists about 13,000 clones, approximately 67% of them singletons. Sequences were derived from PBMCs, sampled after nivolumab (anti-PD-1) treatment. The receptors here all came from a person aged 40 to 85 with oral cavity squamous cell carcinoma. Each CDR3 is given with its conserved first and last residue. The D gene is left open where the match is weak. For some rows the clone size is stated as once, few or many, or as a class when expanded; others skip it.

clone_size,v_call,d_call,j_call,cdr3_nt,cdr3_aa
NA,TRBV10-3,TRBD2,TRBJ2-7,TGTGCCATCACGAGAGGGGAGGGCGCCTACGAGCAGTACTTC,CAITRGEGAYEQYF
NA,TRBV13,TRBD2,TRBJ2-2,TGTGCCAGCAGCTTGGCTAGCGGGAGATCCACCGGGGAGCTGTTTTTT,CASSLASGRSTGELFF
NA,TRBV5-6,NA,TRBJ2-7,TGTGCCAGCACCTTACGAGGACGGCTGATCTCCTACGAGCAGTACTTC,CASTLRGRLISYEQYF
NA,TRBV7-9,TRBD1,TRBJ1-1,TGTGCCAGCAGCCCCCGACAGGGGGCGGCTTTCTTT,CASSPRQGAAFF
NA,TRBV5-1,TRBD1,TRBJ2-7,TGCGCCAGCAGCACCGGACAGGCCCCCTTTAAGCAGTACTTC,CASSTGQAPFKQYF
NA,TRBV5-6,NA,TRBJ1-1,TGTGCCAGCAGCTTGGAACTCGCATTCACGCAGGGTGTAGAGGGGAAAGCTTTCTTT,CASSLELAFTQGVEGKAFF
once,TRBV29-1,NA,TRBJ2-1,TGCAGCGGCTCAACAGGGAGCTCCTACAATGAGCAGTTCTTC,CSGSTGSSYNEQFF
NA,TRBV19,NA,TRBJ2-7,TGTGCCAGTAGTATGGGTGGGGGCTACGAGCAGTACTTC,CASSMGGGYEQYF
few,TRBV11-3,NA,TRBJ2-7,TGTGCCAGCAGCTTAAACCCCGGAGGTGAGCAGTACTTC,CASSLNPGGEQYF
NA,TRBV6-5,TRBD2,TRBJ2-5,TGTGCCAGCAGAGCGAGCGGGAGGGGGGAGACCCAGTACTTC,CASRASGRGETQYF
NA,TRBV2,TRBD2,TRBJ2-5,TGTGCCAGCAGAGAGGGGACTAGCGGATCAGTGGGGGCAGAGACCCAGTACTTC,CASREGTSGSVGAETQYF
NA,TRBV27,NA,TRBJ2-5,TGTGCCAGCAGGGGCGACGGAGAGACCCAGTACTTC,CASRGDGETQYF
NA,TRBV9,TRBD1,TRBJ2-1,TGTGCCAGCAGCCAAGGGACAGGGTTTAGTGAGCAGTTCTTC,CASSQGTGFSEQFF
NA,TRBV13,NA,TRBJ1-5,TGTGCCAGCAGCTTAGGCCCCGGGGCGTTTCAGCCCCAGCATTTT,CASSLGPGAFQPQHF